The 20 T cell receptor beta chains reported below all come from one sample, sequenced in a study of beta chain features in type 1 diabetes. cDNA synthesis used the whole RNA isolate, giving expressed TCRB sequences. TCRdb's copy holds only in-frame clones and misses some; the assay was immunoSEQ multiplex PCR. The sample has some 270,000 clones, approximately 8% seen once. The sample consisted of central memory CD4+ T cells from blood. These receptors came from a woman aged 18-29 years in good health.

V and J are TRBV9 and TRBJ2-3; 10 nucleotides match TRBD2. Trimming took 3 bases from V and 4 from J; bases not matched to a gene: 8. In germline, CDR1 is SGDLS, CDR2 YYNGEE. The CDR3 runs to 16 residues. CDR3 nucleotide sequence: TGTGCCAGCAGCGACCGGACTAGCGGATGGGCAGATACGCAGTATTTT. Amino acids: CASSDRTSGWADTQYF.

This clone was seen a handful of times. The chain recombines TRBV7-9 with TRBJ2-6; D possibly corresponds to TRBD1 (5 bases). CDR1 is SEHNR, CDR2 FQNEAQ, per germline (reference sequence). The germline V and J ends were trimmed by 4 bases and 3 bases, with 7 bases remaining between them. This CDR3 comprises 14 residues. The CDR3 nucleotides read TGTGCCAGCAGCTCAGGGTATGGGGCCAACGTCCTGACTTTC. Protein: CASSSGYGANVLTF.

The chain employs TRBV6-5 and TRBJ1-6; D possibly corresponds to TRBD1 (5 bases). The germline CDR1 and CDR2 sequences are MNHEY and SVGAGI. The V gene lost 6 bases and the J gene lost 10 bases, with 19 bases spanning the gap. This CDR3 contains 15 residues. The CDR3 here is CASSGGPLRRSPLHF. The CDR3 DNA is TGTGCCAGCAGCGGGGGACCTCTTAGGAGGTCACCCCTCCACTTT.

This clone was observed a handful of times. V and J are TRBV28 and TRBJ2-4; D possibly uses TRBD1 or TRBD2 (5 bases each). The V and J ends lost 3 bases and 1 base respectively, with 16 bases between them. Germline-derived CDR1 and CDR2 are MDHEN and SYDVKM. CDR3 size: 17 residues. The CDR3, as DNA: TGTGCCAGCAGTTTCTTTGGGGGAGCCGCGGCCAAAAACATTCAGTACTTC. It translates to CASSFFGGAAAKNIQYF.

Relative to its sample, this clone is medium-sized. This CDR3 is CATSITGSPYQETQYF. In DNA form, the CDR3 reads TGTGCCACCAGCATCACGGGAAGCCCTTACCAAGAGACCCAGTACTTC. This chain joins TRBV15 and TRBJ2-5, with D possibly being TRBD2 (5 bases). Germline CDR1 LNHNV, CDR2 YYDKDF (reference sequence). V lost 4 bases and J 0 bases, leaving 15 bases between the germline ends. The CDR3 sequence is 16 residues long.

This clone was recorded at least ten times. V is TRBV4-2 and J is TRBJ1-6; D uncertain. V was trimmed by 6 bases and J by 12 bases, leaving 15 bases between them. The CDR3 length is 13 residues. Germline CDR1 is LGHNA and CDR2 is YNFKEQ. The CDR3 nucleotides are TGTGCCAGCAGTCCATTTCGTGAGGTACCCCTCCACTTT. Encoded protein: CASSPFREVPLHF.

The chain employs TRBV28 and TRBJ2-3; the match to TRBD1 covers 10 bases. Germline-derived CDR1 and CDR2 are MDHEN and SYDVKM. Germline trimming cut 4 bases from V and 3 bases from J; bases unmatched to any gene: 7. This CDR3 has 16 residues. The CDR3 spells CASSSRQGAKTDTQYF. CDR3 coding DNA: TGTGCCAGCAGTTCGCGACAGGGGGCAAAGACAGATACGCAGTATTTT.

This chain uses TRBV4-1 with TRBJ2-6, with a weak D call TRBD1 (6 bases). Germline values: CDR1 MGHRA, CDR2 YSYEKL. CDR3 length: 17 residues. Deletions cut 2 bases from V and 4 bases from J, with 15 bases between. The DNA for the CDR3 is TGCGCCAGCAGCCAAAGGTACCCAGGGGAAGGGGCCAACGTCCTGACTTTC. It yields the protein CASSQRYPGEGANVLTF.

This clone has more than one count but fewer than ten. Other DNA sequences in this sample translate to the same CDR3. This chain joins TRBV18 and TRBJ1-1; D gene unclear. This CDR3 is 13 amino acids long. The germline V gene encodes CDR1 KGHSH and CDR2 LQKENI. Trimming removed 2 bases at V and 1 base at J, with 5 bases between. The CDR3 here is CASSPSGNTEAFF. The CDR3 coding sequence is TGTGCCAGCTCACCATCAGGGAACACTGAAGCTTTCTTT.

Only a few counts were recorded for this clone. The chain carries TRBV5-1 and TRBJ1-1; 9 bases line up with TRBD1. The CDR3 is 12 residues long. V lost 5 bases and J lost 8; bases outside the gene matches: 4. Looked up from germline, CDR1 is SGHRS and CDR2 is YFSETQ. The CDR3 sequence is CASRDGQGEAFF. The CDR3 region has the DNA TGCGCCAGCAGGGACGGACAGGGGGAAGCTTTCTTT.

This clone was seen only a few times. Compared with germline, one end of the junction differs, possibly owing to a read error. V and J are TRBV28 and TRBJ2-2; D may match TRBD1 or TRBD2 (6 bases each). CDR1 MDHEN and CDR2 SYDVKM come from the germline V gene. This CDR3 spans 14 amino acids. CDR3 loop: CARSSIGGRGELFF. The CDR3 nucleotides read TGTGCCCGCAGTTCCATTGGGGGGCGCGGGGAGCTGTTTTTT.

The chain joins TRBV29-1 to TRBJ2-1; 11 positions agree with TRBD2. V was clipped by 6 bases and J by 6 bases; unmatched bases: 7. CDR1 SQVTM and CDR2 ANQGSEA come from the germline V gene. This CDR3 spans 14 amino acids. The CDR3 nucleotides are TGCAGCGTAATAGCGGGAGGGCTCTTCAATGAGCAGTTCTTC. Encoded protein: CSVIAGGLFNEQFF.

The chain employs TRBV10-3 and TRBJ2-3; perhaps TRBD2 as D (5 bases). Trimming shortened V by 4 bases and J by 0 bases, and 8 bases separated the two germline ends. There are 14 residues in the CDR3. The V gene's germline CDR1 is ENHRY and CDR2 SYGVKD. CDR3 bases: TGTGCCATCAGTGCGGGGAAAAGCACAGATACGCAGTATTTT. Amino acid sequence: CAISAGKSTDTQYF.

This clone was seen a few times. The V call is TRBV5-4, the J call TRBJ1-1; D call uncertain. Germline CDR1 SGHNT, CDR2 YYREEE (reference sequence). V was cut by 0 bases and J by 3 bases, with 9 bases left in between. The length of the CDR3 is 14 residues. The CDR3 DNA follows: TGTGCCAGCAGCTTGGACATGCGCGACACTGAAGCTTTCTTT. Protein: CASSLDMRDTEAFF. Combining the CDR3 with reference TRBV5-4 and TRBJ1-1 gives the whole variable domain ETGVTQSPTHLIKTRGQQVTLRCSSQSGHNTVSWYQQALGQGPQFIFQYYREEENGRGNFPPRFSGLQFPNYSSELNVNALELDDSALYLCASSLDMRDTEAFFGQGTRLTVV.

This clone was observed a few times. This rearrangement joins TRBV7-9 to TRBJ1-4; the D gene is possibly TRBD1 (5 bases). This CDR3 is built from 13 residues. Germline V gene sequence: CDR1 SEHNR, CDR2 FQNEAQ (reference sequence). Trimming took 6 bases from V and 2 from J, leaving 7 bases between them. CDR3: CASSRGTNEKLFF. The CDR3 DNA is TGTGCCAGCAGTCGGGGGACTAATGAAAAACTGTTTTTT. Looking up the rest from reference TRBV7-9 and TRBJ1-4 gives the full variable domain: DTGVSQNPRHKITKRGQNVTFRCDPISEHNRLYWYRQTLGQGPEFLTYFQNEAQLEKSRLLSDRFSAERPKGSFSTLEIQRTEQGDSAMYLCASSRGTNEKLFFGSGTQLSVL.

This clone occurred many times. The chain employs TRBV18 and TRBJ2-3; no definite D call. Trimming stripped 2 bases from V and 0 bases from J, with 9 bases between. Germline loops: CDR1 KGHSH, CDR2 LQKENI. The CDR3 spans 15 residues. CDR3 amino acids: CASSPDLSSTDTQYF. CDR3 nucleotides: TGTGCCAGCTCACCAGATCTCAGTAGCACAGATACGCAGTATTTT.

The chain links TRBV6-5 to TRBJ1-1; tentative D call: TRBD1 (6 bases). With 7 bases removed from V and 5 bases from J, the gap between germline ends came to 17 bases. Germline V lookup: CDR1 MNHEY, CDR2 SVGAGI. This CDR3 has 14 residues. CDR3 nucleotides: TGTGCCAGCACGTACATCGGGGGGCAGACTGAAGCTTTCTTT. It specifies CASTYIGGQTEAFF.

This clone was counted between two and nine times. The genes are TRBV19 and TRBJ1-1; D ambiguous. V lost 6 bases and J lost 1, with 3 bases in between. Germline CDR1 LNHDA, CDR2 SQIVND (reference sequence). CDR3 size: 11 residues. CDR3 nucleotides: TGTGCCAGTAGGGGGAACACTGAAGCTTTCTTT. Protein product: CASRGNTEAFF.

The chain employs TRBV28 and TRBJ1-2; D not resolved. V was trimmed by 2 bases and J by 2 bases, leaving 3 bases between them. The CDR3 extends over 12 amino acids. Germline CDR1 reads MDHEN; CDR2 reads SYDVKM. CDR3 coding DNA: TGTGCCAGCAGTTTAAGGAACTATGGCTACACCTTC. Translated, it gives CASSLRNYGYTF.

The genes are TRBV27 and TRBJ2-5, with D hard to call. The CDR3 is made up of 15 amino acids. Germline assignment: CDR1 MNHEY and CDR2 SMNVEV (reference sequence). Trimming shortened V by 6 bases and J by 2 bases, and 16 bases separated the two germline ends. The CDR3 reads CASSTSRIAQETQYF. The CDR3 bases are TGTGCCAGCAGCACTTCTAGGATCGCTCAAGAGACCCAGTACTTC.